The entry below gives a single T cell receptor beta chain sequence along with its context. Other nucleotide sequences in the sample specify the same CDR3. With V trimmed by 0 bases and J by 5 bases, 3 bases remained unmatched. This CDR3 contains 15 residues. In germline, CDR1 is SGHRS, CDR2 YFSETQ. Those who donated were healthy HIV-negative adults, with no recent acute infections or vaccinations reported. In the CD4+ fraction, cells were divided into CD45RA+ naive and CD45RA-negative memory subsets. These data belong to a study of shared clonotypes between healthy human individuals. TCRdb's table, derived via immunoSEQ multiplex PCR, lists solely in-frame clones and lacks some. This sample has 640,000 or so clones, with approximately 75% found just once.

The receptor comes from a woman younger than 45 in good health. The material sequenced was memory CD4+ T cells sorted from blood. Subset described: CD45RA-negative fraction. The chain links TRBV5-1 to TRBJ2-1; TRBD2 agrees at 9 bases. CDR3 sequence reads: CASSLGLAGNNEQFF. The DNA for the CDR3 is TGCGCCAGCAGCTTGGGGCTAGCGGGGAACAATGAGCAGTTCTTC.